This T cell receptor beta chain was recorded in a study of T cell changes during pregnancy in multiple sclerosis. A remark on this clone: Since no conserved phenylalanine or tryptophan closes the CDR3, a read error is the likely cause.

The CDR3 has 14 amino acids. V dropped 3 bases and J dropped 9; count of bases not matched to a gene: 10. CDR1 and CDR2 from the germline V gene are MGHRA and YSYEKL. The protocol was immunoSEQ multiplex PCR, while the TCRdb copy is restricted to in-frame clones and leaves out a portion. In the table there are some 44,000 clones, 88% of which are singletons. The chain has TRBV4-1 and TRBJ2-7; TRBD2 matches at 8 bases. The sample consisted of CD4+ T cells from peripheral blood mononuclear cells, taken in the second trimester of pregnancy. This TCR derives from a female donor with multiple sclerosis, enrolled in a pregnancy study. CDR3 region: CASSHPGLGDRQYL. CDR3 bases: TGCGCCAGCAGCCATCCGGGACTAGGAGACCGGCAGTACCTC.